A single sample gave rise to the 21 T cell receptor beta chains below, sequenced in a study of CD4+ T cells in melanoma. Only in-frame clones appear in the TCRdb table, and some are missing; sequencing was by immunoSEQ multiplex PCR. The table includes more than 110,000 clones, 85% to 95% detected once. The receptor source for this set is a human donor with melanoma.

The J gene is TRBJ2-7, the V gene TRBV7-3; 8 bases line up with TRBD2. V shed 2 bases and J 7 bases; nucleotides not matched to a gene: 4. Germline V gene data show CDR1 as SGHTA and CDR2 as FQGTGA. The CDR3 loop spans 13 amino acids. The CDR3 loop is CASSLDGLAEQYF. DNA of the CDR3: TGTGCCAGCAGCTTAGATGGACTAGCTGAGCAGTACTTC.

The genes are TRBV2 and TRBJ2-3; 7 positions agree with TRBD2. CDR1 SNHLY and CDR2 FYNNEI come from the germline V gene. There are 14 residues in the CDR3. Unmatched junction bases numbered 2, after V lost 5 bases and J lost 0 bases. The CDR3 region is CASSPSGSTDTQYF. The CDR3 region has the DNA TGTGCCAGCAGTCCTAGCGGTAGCACAGATACGCAGTATTTT.

The chain joins TRBV27 to TRBJ1-5; D may be TRBD1 (5 bases). CDR3 length: 14 amino acids. The V end was cut by 6 bases, the J end by 7 bases, with 16 bases between. The germline V gene has CDR1 MNHEY and CDR2 SMNVEV (reference sequence). Here the CDR3 DNA reads TGTGCCAGCAGCATCCAGGGTATGGAGCAGCCCCAGCATTTT. It codes for CASSIQGMEQPQHF.

The chain links TRBV11-2 to TRBJ2-7; D unclear. Germline CDR1 is SGHAT and CDR2 is FQNNGV. V lost 6 bases, J lost 3 bases, and 18 bases lay in between. This CDR3 comprises 15 residues. CDR3 amino acids: CASRFRSGLFYEQYF. CDR3 in DNA: TGTGCCAGCAGGTTTCGGTCCGGGCTGTTCTACGAGCAGTACTTC.

J is TRBJ1-1 and V is TRBV21-1; the table names TRBD1, a call not compared with the DNA. TRBV21-1 is shown as a pseudogene. The CDR3 contains 18 residues. The CDR3 DNA follows: TGTGCCAGCAGCAAGTCCCACAGACAAACCTTGCTGAACACTGAAGCTTTCTTT. Protein sequence: CASSKSHRQTLLNTEAFF.

CDR3 sequence: CASSTPGSNTEAFF. In DNA form, the CDR3 reads TGTGCCAGCAGTACACCAGGTAGCAACACTGAAGCTTTCTTT. This sequence joins TRBV25-1 and TRBJ1-1; D uncertain. Trimming cost V 5 bases and J 2 bases, with 12 bases left between them. The CDR3 is 14 amino acids. Germline V gene data show CDR1 as MGHDK and CDR2 as SYGVNS.

The chain links TRBV7-9 to TRBJ2-7; 8 positions agree with TRBD1. The CDR3 sequence is 13 residues long. With V trimmed by 3 bases and J by 5 bases, 3 bases remained unmatched. The germline V gene has CDR1 SEHNR and CDR2 FQNEAQ (reference sequence). Written as DNA, the CDR3 is TGTGCCAGCAGCTTCATCAGGGGGCACGAGCAGTACTTC. Protein sequence: CASSFIRGHEQYF.

The J gene is TRBJ1-2, the V gene TRBV10-3, with a weak D call TRBD1 (6 bases). This CDR3 region has 14 residues. Trimming pared 2 bases from V and 0 bases from J, leaving 7 bases between. The germline V gene encodes CDR1 ENHRY and CDR2 SYGVKD. This chain's CDR3 is CAISETGPNYGYTF. DNA for the CDR3: TGTGCCATCAGTGAGACAGGGCCTAACTATGGCTACACCTTC.

This sequence joins TRBV4-1 and TRBJ2-3; weak D call: TRBD1 (5 bases). CDR1 is MGHRA and CDR2 is YSYEKL in the germline V gene. V was pared by 1 base and J by 1 base, with 15 bases between. This CDR3 comprises 17 residues. The CDR3 loop is CASSQVRSWGGTDTQYF. The CDR3 region has the DNA TGCGCCAGCAGCCAAGTTCGTAGTTGGGGCGGCACAGATACGCAGTATTTT.

The chain is built from TRBV28 and TRBJ2-4; D not resolved. From germline, CDR1 is MDHEN and CDR2 SYDVKM. The CDR3 totals 11 residues. Trimming stripped 4 bases from V and 6 bases from J, with 4 bases between. In nucleotides, the CDR3 is TGTGCCAGCAGTTCTCCAAACATTCAGTACTTC. It translates to CASSSPNIQYF.

The V call is TRBV19, the J call TRBJ1-1; no clear D. The CDR3 has 14 amino acids. Trimming shortened V by 6 bases and J by 3 bases, and 14 bases separated the two germline ends. Germline V gene sequence: CDR1 LNHDA, CDR2 SQIVND (reference sequence). The CDR3 here is CASRTTRGDTEAFF. The DNA of the CDR3 is TGTGCCAGTAGAACCACCCGGGGAGACACTGAAGCTTTCTTT. Combining the CDR3 with reference TRBV19 and TRBJ1-1 gives the whole variable domain DGGITQSPKYLFRKEGQNVTLSCEQNLNHDAMYWYRQDPGQGLRLIYYSQIVNDFQKGDIAEGYSVSREKKESFPLTVTSAQKNPTAFYLCASRTTRGDTEAFFGQGTRLTVV.

The chain is built from TRBV5-1 and TRBJ2-6, with D unclear. Trimming took 4 bases from V and 4 from J, leaving 12 bases between them. This CDR3 has 15 amino acids. From germline, CDR1 is SGHRS and CDR2 YFSETQ. The CDR3 region has the DNA TGCGCCAGCAGCCCGGACCCAAGGGGGGCCAACGTCCTGACTTTC. Protein: CASSPDPRGANVLTF. The variable domain in full, completed from reference TRBV5-1 and TRBJ2-6, reads KAGVTQTPRYLIKTRGQQVTLSCSPISGHRSVSWYQQTPGQGLQFLFEYFSETQRNKGNFPGRFSGRQFSNSRSEMNVSTLELGDSALYLCASSPDPRGANVLTFGAGSRLTVL.

Here the CDR3 DNA reads TGCGCCAGCAGCCAAGATAGTAGTGAGACCCAGTACTTC. This sequence encodes CASSQDSSETQYF. The chain uses TRBV4-1 and TRBJ2-5; D unclear. Trimming took 0 bases from V and 5 from J, leaving 7 bases between them. CDR1 and CDR2 from the germline V gene are MGHRA and YSYEKL. This CDR3 has 13 amino acids.

The gene calls are TRBV29-1 and TRBJ2-4; TRBD1 might be the D (5 bases). With 4 bases removed from V and 9 bases from J, the gap between germline ends came to 10 bases. CDR1 is SQVTM and CDR2 is ANQGSEA in the germline V gene. The CDR3 totals 11 residues. The CDR3: CSVGQGFIQYF. CDR3 DNA sequence: TGCAGCGTTGGCCAGGGTTTCATTCAGTACTTC.

V is TRBV9 and J is TRBJ1-3; D uncertain. V was trimmed by 4 bases and J by 3 bases, leaving 14 bases between them. CDR3 length: 15 residues. Per the germline V gene, CDR1 is SGDLS and CDR2 is YYNGEE. The CDR3 here is CASSPRGAHGNTIYF. The CDR3 DNA follows: TGTGCCAGCAGCCCCCGGGGAGCTCATGGAAACACCATATATTTT.

In DNA form, the CDR3 reads TGCACCAGCCCCTCCCGCGGTTACCACACCTACGAGCAGTACTTC. It specifies CTSPSRGYHTYEQYF. This sequence joins TRBV1 and TRBJ2-7; the table names TRBD2, a call not compared with the DNA. TRBV1 is termed a pseudogene. The CDR3 is made up of 15 amino acids.

The chain uses TRBV29-1 and TRBJ2-5; maybe TRBD1 (6 bases). Germline values: CDR1 SQVTM, CDR2 ANQGSEA. The V end was cut by 4 bases, the J end by 4 bases, with 10 bases between. This CDR3 contains 12 residues. CDR3 loop: CSVVGRGETQYF. The CDR3 nucleotides read TGCAGCGTTGTCGGCAGGGGAGAGACCCAGTACTTC.

The chain employs TRBV18 and TRBJ2-2, with D possibly being TRBD1 (5 bases). V was trimmed by 1 base and J by 1 base, leaving 16 bases between them. The CDR3 is 18 amino acids. Per the germline V gene, CDR1 is KGHSH and CDR2 is LQKENI. The CDR3 loop reads CASSPLNSGQVNTGELFF. For the CDR3, the DNA is TGTGCCAGCTCACCACTTAACTCCGGACAAGTGAACACCGGGGAGCTGTTTTTT.

V is TRBV4-1 and J is TRBJ1-2; TRBD1 might be the D (5 bases). Germline values: CDR1 MGHRA, CDR2 YSYEKL. This CDR3 is 17 amino acids long. The V end lost 0 bases, the J end lost 3 bases, and 17 bases lay between the germline ends. CDR3 region: CASSQETPLGEYYGYTF. The CDR3 region has the DNA TGCGCCAGCAGCCAAGAGACCCCCCTGGGGGAGTACTATGGCTACACCTTC.

V and J are TRBV28 and TRBJ1-2; D is uncertain. Trimming took 5 bases from V and 2 from J, leaving 6 bases between them. The CDR3 has 12 residues. CDR1 and CDR2 from the germline V gene are MDHEN and SYDVKM. Here the CDR3 reads CASSGHNYGYTF. DNA for the CDR3: TGTGCCAGCAGTGGCCACAACTATGGCTACACCTTC.

V is TRBV11-1 and J is TRBJ1-3; 7 bases agree with TRBD1. The CDR3 has 17 residues. Unmatched junction bases numbered 10, after V lost 4 bases and J lost 1 base. The germline CDR1 and CDR2 sequences are SGHAT and FQDESV (reference sequence). For the CDR3, the DNA is TGTGCCAGCAGCTCGACAGGGCACGGGACTTCTGGAAACACCATATATTTT. It is translated as CASSSTGHGTSGNTIYF.